This T cell receptor (beta chain) was sequenced during a study of cytomegalovirus exposure and HLA in healthy donors. Study results and caveats: Reportedly, diagnosis of cytomegalovirus status by the classifier showed high specificity and sensitivity.

PCR was performed using 60 Vbeta and 13 Jbeta primers. Data came from immunoSEQ multiplex PCR; TCRdb stores just in-frame clones and leaves some out. The sample includes about 67,000 clones, about 80% of them seen just once. The germline V gene has CDR1 MNHEY and CDR2 SMNVEV (reference sequence). With 5 bases clipped from V and 1 base from J, the junction kept 5 bases outside the gene matches. This CDR3 has 14 residues. As concerns this clone: Its antigen remains unknown.

The genes are TRBV27 and TRBJ2-7; the match to TRBD1 covers 7 bases. The receptor was derived from a woman in her twenties or thirties in good health and CMV-seronegative. Sequencing input: PBMCs. CDR3 protein: CASSPGTVSYEQYF. In nucleotides, the CDR3 is TGTGCCAGCAGTCCTGGGACAGTTTCCTACGAGCAGTACTTC.